Included here is one T cell receptor (beta chain) sequence, with context. Its antigen is unidentified. The sample belongs to a study of CD8 T cells in Susac syndrome. General observations from the study: By the study's own acknowledgment, its TCR sequencing and HLA analysis included relatively few individuals. There was no clonal expansion in the CD4+ T cell repertoires of Susac syndrome.

Reverse transcription of about 0.5 to 1 ug RNA used random hexamers. TCRdb recomputed calls from the immunoSEQ multiplex PCR reads with MiXCR, one row per CDR3 protein. The sample has about 240,000 distinct CDR3 sequences; 90% to 96% are singletons. V was cut by 3 bases and J by 3 bases, with 17 bases left in between. Germline values: CDR1 DFQATT, CDR2 SNEGSKA (reference sequence). The CDR3 contains 15 residues. The chain recombines TRBV20-1 with TRBJ1-2, with D uncertain. The clonotype comes from a human donor with Susac syndrome. The sequenced sample was CD4+ T cells from PBMCs. The CDR3 reads CSASGGGWLDYGYTF. DNA of the CDR3: TGCAGTGCTAGTGGCGGTGGTTGGCTAGACTATGGCTACACCTTC.